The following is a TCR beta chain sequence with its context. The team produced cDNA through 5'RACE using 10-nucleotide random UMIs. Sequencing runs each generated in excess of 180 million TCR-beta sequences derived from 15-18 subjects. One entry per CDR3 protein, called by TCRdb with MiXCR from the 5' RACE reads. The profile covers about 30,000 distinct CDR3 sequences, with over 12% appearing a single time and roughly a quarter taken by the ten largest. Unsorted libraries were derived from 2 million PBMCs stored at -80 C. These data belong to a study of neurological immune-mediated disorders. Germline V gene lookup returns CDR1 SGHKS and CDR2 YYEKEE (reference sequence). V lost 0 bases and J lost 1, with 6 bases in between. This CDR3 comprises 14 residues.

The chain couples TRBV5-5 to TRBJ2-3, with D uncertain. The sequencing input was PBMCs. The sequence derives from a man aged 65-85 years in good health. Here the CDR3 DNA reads TGTGCCAGCAGCTTGGTCCAGGGCACAGATACGCAGTATTTT. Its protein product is CASSLVQGTDTQYF.